This T cell receptor beta chain was identified during a study of T cells in Graves' hyperthyroidism and ophthalmopathy. The study, taken as a whole, reports: Researchers found most expanded thyroid clonotypes above 0.001 in blood as well.

Germline V CDR1 and CDR2: SGDLS, YYNGEE. V lost 0 bases and J 3 bases, leaving 15 bases between the germline ends. This CDR3 spans 16 amino acids. Researchers amplified the TCR beta CDR3 regions from RNA transcripts. First-round RT-PCR with HTBI primers amplified the TCR CDR3 region. Via MiXCR, TCRdb re-called the multiplex PCR reads, giving one row per CDR3 protein. Of around 500,000 distinct CDR3 sequences in the sample, roughly 15% were seen once. This clonotype was seen at least ten times. Its antigen remains unidentified. The sequence came from a woman aged 35 to 49 with Graves' hyperthyroidism. The sample taken for sequencing was blood. The chain recombines TRBV9 with TRBJ1-2; D may be TRBD1 (5 bases). The CDR3: CASSVDETAEYYGYTF. CDR3 coding DNA: TGTGCCAGCAGCGTAGATGAGACAGCCGAATACTATGGCTACACCTTC.